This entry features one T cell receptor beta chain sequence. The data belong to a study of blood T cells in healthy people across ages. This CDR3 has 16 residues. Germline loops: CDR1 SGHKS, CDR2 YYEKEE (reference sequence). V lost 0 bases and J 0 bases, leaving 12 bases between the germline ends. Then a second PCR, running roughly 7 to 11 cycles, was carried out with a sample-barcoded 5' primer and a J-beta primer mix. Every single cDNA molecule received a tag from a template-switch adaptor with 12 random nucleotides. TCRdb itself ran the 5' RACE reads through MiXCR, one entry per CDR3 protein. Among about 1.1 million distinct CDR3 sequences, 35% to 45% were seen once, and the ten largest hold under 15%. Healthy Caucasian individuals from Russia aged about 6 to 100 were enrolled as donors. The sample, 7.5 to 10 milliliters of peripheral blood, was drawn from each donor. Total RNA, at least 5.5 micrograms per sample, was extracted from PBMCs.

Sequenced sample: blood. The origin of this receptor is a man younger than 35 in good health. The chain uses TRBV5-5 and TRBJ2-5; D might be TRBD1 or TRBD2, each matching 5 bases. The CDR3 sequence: CASSLAPGAYQETQYF. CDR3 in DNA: TGTGCCAGCAGCTTGGCCCCCGGGGCGTACCAAGAGACCCAGTACTTC.